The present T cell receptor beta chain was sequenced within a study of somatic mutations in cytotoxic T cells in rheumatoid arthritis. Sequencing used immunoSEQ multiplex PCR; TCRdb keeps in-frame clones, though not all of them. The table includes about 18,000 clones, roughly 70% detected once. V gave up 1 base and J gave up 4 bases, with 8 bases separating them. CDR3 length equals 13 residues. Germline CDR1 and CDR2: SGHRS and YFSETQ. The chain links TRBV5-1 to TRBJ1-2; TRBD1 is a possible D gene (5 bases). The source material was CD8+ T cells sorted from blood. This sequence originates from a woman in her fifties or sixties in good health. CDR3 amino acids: CASSLSTGYGYTF. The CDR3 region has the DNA TGCGCCAGCAGCTTGTCCACAGGCTATGGCTACACCTTC.